The clone carrying this T cell receptor beta chain was detected a few times. As yet, its antigen is unknown. This sample is drawn from a study of cytotoxic CD8 clonotypes in ibrutinib-treated CLL. On the study more broadly: The cohort had about a dozen relapsed/refractory and over 14 treatment-naive patients, 17 IGHV unmutated. Responses: around 25 partial, 2 complete; after median 68 months, around 14 stayed remitted, around 12 progressed. Study outcomes and limitations: Baseline clonality exceeded age-matched healthy donors and tracked circulating CD8+ T-cell counts.

Measured with immunoSEQ multiplex PCR; TCRdb has only the in-frame clones, and not every one. Among 13,000 to 15,000 clones listed, 55% to 75% were seen once. The TCR originated in a human donor with chronic lymphocytic leukemia. The sample here was PBMCs, taken before ibrutinib treatment.

CDR3 amino acids: CASSLVGGNEQFF. The CDR3 coding sequence is TGTGCCAGCAGCTTAGTGGGCGGCAATGAGCAGTTCTTC. The rearrangement uses TRBV7-2 and TRBJ2-1, with D unclear. V dropped 1 base and J dropped 6 bases, with 7 bases sitting between them. Germline V lookup: CDR1 SGHTA, CDR2 FQGNSA. CDR3 length equals 13 residues.